A selection of T cell receptor beta chains follows, all from one sample in a study of T cells expressing NK-cell markers. TCRdb reprocessed the 5' RACE reads and stores each CDR3 protein as one record, lacking DNA. The repertoire table contains roughly 350,000 distinct CDR3 sequences. Sequences were obtained from blood T cells: a sorted CD56 or NKG2C T cell subset, CD4+ or CD8+ T cells, or bulk PBMC T cells (not recorded which). The receptor set was obtained from a man aged 18-75 years in good health. Both conserved end residues are part of each CDR3.

V	J	CDR3
TRBV18	TRBJ2-5	CASSPPGNRGRETQYF
TRBV10-3	TRBJ2-7	CAISYDRGLGEQYF
TRBV6-1	TRBJ1-1	CASSRDFDMNTEAFF
TRBV10-2	TRBJ2-5	CASPRVRDTYQTQYF
TRBV5-6	TRBJ2-5	CASSLVQAETQYF
TRBV25-1	TRBJ2-1	CASSDSRGISYNEQFF
TRBV7-9	TRBJ2-3	CASSLWDGTSTDTQYF
TRBV6-2/TRBV6-3	TRBJ2-2	CASSYHSPSGTGGFGGELFF
TRBV12-3/TRBV12-4	TRBJ2-1	CASSLMGQQYNEQFF
TRBV20-1	TRBJ2-1	CSASYKRGGLFEQFF
TRBV6-5	TRBJ1-1	CASSYSVVASSNTEAFF
TRBV20-1	TRBJ1-1	CSALSRVLGTEAFF
TRBV20-1	TRBJ1-6	CSARDAGRGGNSPLHF
TRBV7-2	TRBJ2-7	CASSLGHASSEEQYF
TRBV2	TRBJ2-3	CASNKGLAGTSTDTQYF
TRBV18	TRBJ2-1	CASSPRGTVSSYNEQFF
TRBV7-8	TRBJ2-5	CASSLGAEETQYF
TRBV6-2/TRBV6-3	TRBJ1-3	CASSLYTRTAYSGNTIYF
TRBV5-1	TRBJ2-7	CASRITGTGVREQYF
TRBV7-6	TRBJ2-2	CASSSGLTANTGELFF
TRBV3-1	TRBJ2-6	CASSLRGGGANVLTF
TRBV5-1	TRBJ1-1	CASSSERTGRSEAFF
TRBV3-1	TRBJ1-1	CASRRKQGTEAFF
TRBV20-1	TRBJ1-1	CSARPARQIPEAFF
TRBV6-4	TRBJ2-1	CASRTGGPGGEQFF
TRBV14	TRBJ2-5	CASSHRQGQYF
TRBV29-1	TRBJ2-3	CSAVIPGTSGGSDTQYF
TRBV5-1	TRBJ2-6	CASSLVGSGANVLTF
TRBV6-5	TRBJ1-5	CAGPGGQPQHF
TRBV7-9	TRBJ2-7	CASSLGQREQYF
TRBV7-9	TRBJ2-7	CASSPGALYEQYF
TRBV7-8	TRBJ2-1	CASSTSGESNEQFF
TRBV7-2	TRBJ1-1	CASSSSGFQSEAFF
TRBV3-1	TRBJ1-2	CASRRSGTLTNYGYTF
TRBV2	TRBJ2-3	CASSEAVVYSLTDTQYF
TRBV7-2	TRBJ1-1	CASSLQGAEAFF
TRBV6-1	TRBJ1-6	CASRNDRAVGSPLHF
TRBV7-8	TRBJ1-1	CASSLASQVRNTEAFF
TRBV19	TRBJ2-2	CASSIDSPGELFF
TRBV5-1	TRBJ2-6	CASGPGHRTSGANVLTF
TRBV20-1	TRBJ1-5	CSARVGANSNQPQHF
TRBV12-3/TRBV12-4	TRBJ2-7	CASSFKGQGLPTYEQYF
TRBV25-1	TRBJ2-5	CASGPSQQGFTETQYF
TRBV2	TRBJ2-5	CASSEIGTRETQYF